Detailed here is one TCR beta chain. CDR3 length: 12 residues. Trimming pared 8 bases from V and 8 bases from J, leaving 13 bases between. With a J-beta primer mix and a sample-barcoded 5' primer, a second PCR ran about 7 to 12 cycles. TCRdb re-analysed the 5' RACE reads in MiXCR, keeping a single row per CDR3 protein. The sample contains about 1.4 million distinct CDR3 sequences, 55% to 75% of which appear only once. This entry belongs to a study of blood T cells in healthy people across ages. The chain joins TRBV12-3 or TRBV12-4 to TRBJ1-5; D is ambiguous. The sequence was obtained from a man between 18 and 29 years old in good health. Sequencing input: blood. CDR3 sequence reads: CASQFGVEPQHF. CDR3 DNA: TGTGCCAGCCAATTCGGGGTGGAGCCCCAGCATTTT.